This T cell receptor (beta chain) originates from a study of shared clonotypes between healthy human individuals. CDR3 length: 13 amino acids. Germline CDR1 SGHDT, CDR2 YYEEEE. The V and J ends lost 0 bases and 6 bases respectively, with 6 bases between them. Sequencing used immunoSEQ multiplex PCR; TCRdb keeps in-frame clones, though not all of them. The table records roughly 320,000 clones, about nine tenths of them present only once. Of note for this clone: At the DNA level, this CDR3 is encoded by other sequences in the same sample as well.

Sample: memory CD8+ T cells sorted from blood. Subset defined: CD45RO+ cells pooled with CCR7-negative TemRA cells. V is TRBV5-6 and J is TRBJ2-2; D gene unclear. This clonotype was obtained from a man aged 18 to 29 in good health. CDR3 sequence reads: CASSLGGPGELFF. The CDR3 DNA reads TGTGCCAGCAGCTTGGGTGGGCCCGGGGAGCTGTTTTTT.